Sequencing of this TCR beta chain was carried out in a study of HIV-infected patients and healthy controls (dated by TCRdb to between 2014 and 2016). Concerning the study at large: The study asked whether deep sequencing of the TCR repertoire from small blood samples of HIV patients could detect immune perturbation and reconstitution. Study-level results and caveats: Oligoclonality may be reflected in the significantly higher mean Gini indices of HIV-infected repertoires compared with controls. MAIT cell alpha-chain CDR3s were present at high frequency in healthy controls but severely depleted in HIV+ repertoires. Pairing of alpha and beta chains was not determined in the samples. Only sixteen HIV-infected individuals were processed, which the authors considered a major limit on how widely the findings apply. The study did not determine donor HLA types. The dynamics of distinct T-cell subpopulations could not be separated, and sequencing depth was restricted, because whole blood was used. Unequal numbers of distinct sequences between patients and controls complicated comparisons, and size-matching overweighted rare events from HIV-infected data. Slight age and sex profile differences between the study cohorts did not explain the observed diversity differences. In HIV-infected patients, the apparent post-therapy recovery of the Gini index was not replicated in size-matched repertoire data. Mean usage differed significantly between HIV-infected patients and controls for eight alpha and eight beta V genes. By Jaccard index and by the count of highly shared sequences, healthy controls shared more CDR3s between individuals than HIV+ patients did. Roughly threefold more distinct CDR3s and higher Shannon diversity were observed in healthy control repertoires than in untreated HIV+ repertoires. HIV-associated CDR3s exhibited a significant reduction in frequency during therapy, whereas CMV-associated CDR3s exhibited no significant change, although the majority increased in frequency.

In the case of this clonotype: Its antigen remains undetermined. No base quality information exists; no much larger clone differs at one position.

Whole blood was used without cell fractionation, so the repertoire reflected all unsorted peripheral T cells. As controls, ten healthy donors without infection were sampled, and four of the ten donors were sampled a second time around 14 weeks later. For RNA extraction, a 2.5 ml sample of peripheral blood was drawn into Tempus tubes. Residual genomic DNA was removed with the TURBO-DNase kit and globin mRNA was depleted with GLOBINclear. Reading from cysteine to phenylalanine, the CDR3 counts 14 amino acids. Only CDR3 DNA is held: 42 bases, read in frame from base 1. CDR1 MNHEY and CDR2 SVGAGI were looked up in the germline V gene. V loses 7 bases, J loses 0 bases, and the germline ends lie 7 bases apart. Reverse transcription of 400 to 650 ng RNA was performed with SuperScript III using primers directed against the alpha and beta constant regions. Separate alpha and beta chain libraries were made by chain-specific third strand synthesis with multiplexing indices. In the protocol, all rearrangements within a chain were amplified with a single primer pair so that primer bias was avoided, and molecular barcodes were added to each cDNA molecule. Purified cDNA was joined by T4 RNA Ligase 1 to a 5' RACE adapter carrying a random hexamer and the SP2 sequencing primer site. With slow temperature ramps used to favor optimal annealing, second strand synthesis was primed from the SP2 site with Phusion polymerase. Each molecule's 12-nucleotide barcode consisted of two random hexamer sequences, both added before amplification and joined together. A short first PCR added P5 and P7 adapter elements plus a second index, followed by an approximately 25-cycle amplification PCR with P5s and P7 primers. The libraries went through 27 PCR cycles in total, were quantified on a Qubit, were sized on a Bioanalyzer, and were diluted to roughly 4 nM. Normalized libraries were sequenced on an Illumina MiSeq with 2 x 250 paired-end kits. Into 9.5 to 10 ul Tris-Cl, the reverse transcription reactions were eluted following cleanup on MinElute columns. Adapter ligations ran for under 30 hours at 16 degrees C and were afterwards cleaned with AMPure XP beads at a 1:1 ratio. In the original analysis: Demultiplexed FASTQ files were processed with a modified Decombinator by which V, J, insert and barcode information was output. Sequences that shared a barcode but differed from the dominant sequence were discarded as errors, and original cDNA molecules were estimated by counting barcodes clustered at Levenshtein distance 3. The R packages ineq, vegan, igraph and RCytoscape were used for downstream analyses, together with IMGT nomenclature and CDR3 definitions. V gene usage was calculated across distinct sequences, with every TCR tallied a single time to avoid skew from clonal expansion. Within a donor, similarity networks joined unique CDR3 amino acid sequences in every case where two of them were separated by a single Levenshtein edit. In the repertoires, a search was made for a compiled set of published HIV-specific CDR3s (about 97 alpha, some 700 beta) and CMV-specific CDR3s (roughly 12 alpha, around 230 beta). Lower sequence numbers were not the cause of the decreased diversity in patients, as random subsampling to size-matched repertoires showed. The raw public data were reprocessed by TCRdb itself: fastp quality trimming at Q25, MiXCR clonotype calling, in-frame beta chains only. Entries that share a CDR3 protein sequence are merged under the most common genes and DNA. Here the V and J calls rest on TCRdb's processing, not on the authors' analysis. The sample table lists under 25,000 distinct CDR3 sequences, over 7% of them with a count of one. The ten largest clonotypes hold 2% to 3% of the sample.

Input material: blood. The receptor was derived from an adult in good health. The sequence links TRBV6-5 to TRBJ2-6, with a weak D call of TRBD2 (5 bases match). CDR3 sequence: CASKRASGANVLTF. The nucleotide sequence reads as follows: TGTGCCAGCAAGAGGGCCTCTGGGGCCAACGTCCTGACTTTC.